This T cell receptor (beta chain) comes out of a study of blood T cell repertoires in COVID-19. The method was immunoSEQ multiplex PCR; TCRdb's version includes in-frame clones alone and lacks a portion of them. The data show about 120,000 clones, around nine tenths seen once. This TCR derives from a woman in her 50s with acute or convalescent COVID-19. The material sequenced was peripheral blood.

The CDR3 DNA is TGTGCCACCCAGGGGAGTTATAGCAATCAGCCCCAGCATTTT. Translated: CATQGSYSNQPQHF. This chain connects TRBV10-3 to TRBJ1-5; possible D gene TRBD1, 6 bases. Per the germline V gene, CDR1 is ENHRY and CDR2 is SYGVKD. V lost 10 bases and J lost 0, with 13 bases in between. The CDR3 sequence is 14 residues long.